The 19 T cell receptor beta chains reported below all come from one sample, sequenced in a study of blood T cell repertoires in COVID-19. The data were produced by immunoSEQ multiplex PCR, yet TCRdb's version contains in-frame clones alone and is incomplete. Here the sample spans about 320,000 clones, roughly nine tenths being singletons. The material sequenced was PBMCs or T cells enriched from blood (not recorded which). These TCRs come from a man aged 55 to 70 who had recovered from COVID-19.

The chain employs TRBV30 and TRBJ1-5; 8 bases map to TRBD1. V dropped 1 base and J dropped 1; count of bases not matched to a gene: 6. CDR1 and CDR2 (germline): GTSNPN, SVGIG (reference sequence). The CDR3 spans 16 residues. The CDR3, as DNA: TGTGCCTGGAGTGCTTACAGGGGGGGGAGCAATCAGCCCCAGCATTTT. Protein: CAWSAYRGGSNQPQHF.

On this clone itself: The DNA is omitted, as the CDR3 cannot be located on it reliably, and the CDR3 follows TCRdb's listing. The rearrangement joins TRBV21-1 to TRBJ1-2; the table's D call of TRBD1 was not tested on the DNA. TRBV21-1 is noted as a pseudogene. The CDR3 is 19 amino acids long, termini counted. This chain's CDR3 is CASSKALCPFGRGNYGYTF.

CDR3 DNA sequence: TGTGCCAGCAGCCAAGTTGCCCAACCGGGACTAACGAAATACGAGCAGTACTTC. Amino acid sequence: CASSQVAQPGLTKYEQYF. This rearrangement joins TRBV4-2 to TRBJ2-7; 7 bases line up with TRBD2. The CDR3 totals 18 residues. Germline trimming cut 1 base from V and 4 bases from J; bases unmatched to any gene: 16. Per the germline V gene, CDR1 is LGHNA and CDR2 is YNFKEQ.

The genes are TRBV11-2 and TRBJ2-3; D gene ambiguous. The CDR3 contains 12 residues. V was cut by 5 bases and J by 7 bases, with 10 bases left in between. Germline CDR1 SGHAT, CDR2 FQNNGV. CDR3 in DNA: TGTGCCAGCAGCGCGAATTCATATACGCAGTATTTT. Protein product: CASSANSYTQYF.

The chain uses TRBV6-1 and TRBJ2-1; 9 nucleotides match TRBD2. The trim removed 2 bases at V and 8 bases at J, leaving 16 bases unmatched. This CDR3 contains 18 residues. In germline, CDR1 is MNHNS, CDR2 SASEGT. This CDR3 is CASSELVASGDFRDEQFF. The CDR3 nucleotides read TGTGCCAGCAGTGAACTGGTGGCTAGCGGGGACTTTAGGGATGAGCAGTTCTTC.

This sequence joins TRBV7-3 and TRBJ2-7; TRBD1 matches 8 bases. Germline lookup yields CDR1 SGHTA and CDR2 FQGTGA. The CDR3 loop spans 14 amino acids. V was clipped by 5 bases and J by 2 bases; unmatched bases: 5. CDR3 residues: CASSKGTGPYEQYF. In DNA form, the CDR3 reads TGTGCCAGCAGCAAAGGGACAGGACCCTACGAGCAGTACTTC.

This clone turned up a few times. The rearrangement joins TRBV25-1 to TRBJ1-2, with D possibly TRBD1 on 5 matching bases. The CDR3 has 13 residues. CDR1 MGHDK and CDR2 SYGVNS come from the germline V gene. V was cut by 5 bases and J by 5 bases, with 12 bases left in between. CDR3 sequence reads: CASSLGRGYGYTF. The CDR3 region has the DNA TGTGCCAGCAGTCTGGGGAGGGGTTATGGCTACACCTTC.

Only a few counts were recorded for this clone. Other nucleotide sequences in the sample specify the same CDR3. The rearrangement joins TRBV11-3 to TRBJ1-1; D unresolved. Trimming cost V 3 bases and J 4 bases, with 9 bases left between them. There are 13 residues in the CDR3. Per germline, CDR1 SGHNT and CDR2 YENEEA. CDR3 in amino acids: CASSFLAGTEAFF. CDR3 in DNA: TGTGCCAGCAGCTTTTTAGCGGGCACTGAAGCTTTCTTT.

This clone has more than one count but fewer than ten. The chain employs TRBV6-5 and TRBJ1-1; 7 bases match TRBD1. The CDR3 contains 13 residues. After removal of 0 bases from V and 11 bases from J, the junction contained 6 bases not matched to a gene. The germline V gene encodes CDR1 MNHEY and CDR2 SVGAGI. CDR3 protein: CASSYSDRVNAFF. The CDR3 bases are TGTGCCAGCAGTTACTCCGACAGGGTGAATGCTTTCTTT.

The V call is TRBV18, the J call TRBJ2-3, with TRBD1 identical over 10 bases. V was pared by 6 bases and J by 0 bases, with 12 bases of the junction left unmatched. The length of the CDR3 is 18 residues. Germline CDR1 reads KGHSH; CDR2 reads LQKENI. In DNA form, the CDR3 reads TGTGCCAGCTCCCGAGTCGGGACAGGGGTGTCTAGCACAGATACGCAGTATTTT. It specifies CASSRVGTGVSSTDTQYF.

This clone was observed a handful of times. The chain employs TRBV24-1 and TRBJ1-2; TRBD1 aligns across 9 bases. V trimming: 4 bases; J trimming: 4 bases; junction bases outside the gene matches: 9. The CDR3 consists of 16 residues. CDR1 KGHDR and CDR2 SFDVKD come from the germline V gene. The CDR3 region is CATSDPGQGRGYGYTF. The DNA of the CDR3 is TGTGCCACCAGTGACCCCGGACAGGGGCGAGGCTATGGCTACACCTTC.

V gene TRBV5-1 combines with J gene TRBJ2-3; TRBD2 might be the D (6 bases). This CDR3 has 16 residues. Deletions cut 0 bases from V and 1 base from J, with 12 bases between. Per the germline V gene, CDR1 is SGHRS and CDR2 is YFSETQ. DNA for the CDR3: TGCGCCAGCAGCTTGGGGGTCGGGAGCGGCACAGATACGCAGTATTTT. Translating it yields CASSLGVGSGTDTQYF.

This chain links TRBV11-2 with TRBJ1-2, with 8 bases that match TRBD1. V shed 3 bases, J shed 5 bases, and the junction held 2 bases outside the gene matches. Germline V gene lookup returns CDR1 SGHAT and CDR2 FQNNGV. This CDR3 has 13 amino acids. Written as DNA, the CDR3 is TGTGCCAGCAGCTTCGACAGGGGTTATGGCTACACCTTC. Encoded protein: CASSFDRGYGYTF.

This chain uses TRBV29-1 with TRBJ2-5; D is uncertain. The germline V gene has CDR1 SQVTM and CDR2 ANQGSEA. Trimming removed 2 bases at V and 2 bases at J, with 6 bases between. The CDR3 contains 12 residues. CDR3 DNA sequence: TGCAGCGTTGAACCTAGGCAAGAGACCCAGTACTTC. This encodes CSVEPRQETQYF.

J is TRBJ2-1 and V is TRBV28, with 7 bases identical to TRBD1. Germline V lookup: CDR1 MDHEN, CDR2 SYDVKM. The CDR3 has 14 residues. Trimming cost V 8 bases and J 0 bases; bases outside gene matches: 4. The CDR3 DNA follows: TGTGCCAGCCGGCCAGGGGGCTCCTACAATGAGCAGTTCTTC. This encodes CASRPGGSYNEQFF.

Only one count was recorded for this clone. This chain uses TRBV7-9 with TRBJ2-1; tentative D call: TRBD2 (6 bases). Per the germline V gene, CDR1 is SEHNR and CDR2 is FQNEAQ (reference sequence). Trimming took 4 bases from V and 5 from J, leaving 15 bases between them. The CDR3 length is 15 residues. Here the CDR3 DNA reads TGTGCCAGCAGCTCTCCGGGACTTTCCGACAATGAGCAGTTCTTC. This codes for CASSSPGLSDNEQFF.

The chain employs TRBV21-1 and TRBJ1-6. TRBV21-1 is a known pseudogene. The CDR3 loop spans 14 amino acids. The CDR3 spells CASTNRPGYSPLHF. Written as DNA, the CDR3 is TGTGCCAGCACCAACAGGCCGGGGTATTCACCCCTCCACTTT.

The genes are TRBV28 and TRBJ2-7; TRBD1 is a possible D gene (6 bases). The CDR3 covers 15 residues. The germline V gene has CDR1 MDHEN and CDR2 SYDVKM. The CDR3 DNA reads TGTGCAGTCAATACAGGGTTCATCATTGACTACGAGCAGTACTTC. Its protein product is CAVNTGFIIDYEQYF.

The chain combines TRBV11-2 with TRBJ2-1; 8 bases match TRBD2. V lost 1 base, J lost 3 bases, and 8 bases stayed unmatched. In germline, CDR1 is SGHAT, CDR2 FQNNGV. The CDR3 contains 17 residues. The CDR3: CASSLVAGTRGYNEQFF. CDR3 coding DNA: TGTGCCAGCAGCTTAGTAGCCGGGACTAGAGGCTACAATGAGCAGTTCTTC. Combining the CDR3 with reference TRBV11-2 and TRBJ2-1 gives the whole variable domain EAGVAQSPRYKIIEKRQSVAFWCNPISGHATLYWYQQILGQGPKLLIQFQNNGVVDDSQLPKDRFSAERLKGVDSTLKIQPAKLEDSAVYLCASSLVAGTRGYNEQFFGPGTRLTVL.